The text below deals with one T cell receptor (beta chain). This clone occurred a few times. Which antigen it targets is not known. Nothing much larger sits one base from this clone, and base qualities are not available. The entire amount of isolated RNA was reverse transcribed using the High Capacity cDNA Reverse Transcription Kit, so the sequenced TCRB transcripts were expressed ones. Deep immunoSEQ sequencing was applied to naive, central memory and regulatory T cell samples, giving an average of roughly 3.5 million total reads per sample. Sorted cells were lysed in RLT buffer, and RNA was extracted using DNase-treated RNeasy Micro or Mini kits according to cell number. Each cell subset was processed separately to prevent cross-contamination, with patient and healthy donor samples processed together. Using the immunoSEQ multiplex PCR, TCRB sequences were amplified from cDNA into 87-bp fragments spanning the CDR3 region. Sequencing of the amplicons was performed on the Illumina HiSeq platform. Turning to the authors' computational methods: PCR bias was computationally corrected using synthetic template baselines, reads within Hamming distance 2 were collapsed, and singletons that could not be merged were discarded. Reads were aligned against IMGT to assign V, D and J genes, CDR3 length and insertions or deletions at six rearrangement sites. Within each subset, clonotype counts were normalized to sorted cell number, and only after that were true diversity and Gini coefficients computed with the tcR R package. Repertoire sharing was quantified using the overlap coefficient calculated on TCRB nucleotide sequences. Out-of-frame TCRB sequences from naive cells were analyzed as a proxy for the pre-selection repertoire. TCRdb obtained this table from immuneACCESS and retained in-frame rearrangements with V and J assigned. These tables miss some clones; where compared with another copy, unresolved V genes account for less than half of the shortfall, and the remainder is unexplained. Clone size and V and J calls were adopted from that table, with D and trimming inferred from the DNA. The sample table shows around 240,000 clones, and 9.6% are seen once. The biggest ten clones account for around 0.031% of the sample.

The data stem from a study of beta chain features in type 1 diabetes (dated by TCRdb to 2016 to 2018). The study in broad terms: Patients and healthy donors did not differ in mean age, gender distribution, total cell number or subset yield. Across all samples, approximately 98,000,000 sorted cells were examined, and cell number per subset correlated strongly with RNA yield. In the study, TCRB repertoires of sorted circulating CD4+ T cell subsets from recently diagnosed type 1 diabetes patients were compared with those of matched healthy donors. Regulatory and stem cell-like memory subsets were obtained from only 8 patients and roughly 8 healthy donors, while naive and central memory subsets were obtained from all 30 or so donors.

As encoded in the germline V gene, CDR1 is LGHNT while CDR2 is FRNRAP. V loses 9 bases at its end and J loses 4 bases; junction bases beyond the gene matches: 13. The CDR3 runs 15 amino acids, cysteine and phenylalanine included. Solely the CDR3 DNA is kept, with 45 bases framed from the first base. Each donor gave one peripheral blood draw, roughly 120 mL on average, collected into heparinised tubes. Naive, central memory, regulatory and stem cell-like memory CD4+ T cells were sorted on a BD FACSAria II using a panel including CD45RO, CCR7, CD25, CD127, CD95 and CD27. A purity above 98% was achieved for all sorted populations. PBMCs were separated immediately by Lymphoprep density gradient centrifugation and were stained directly, without being cultured. So that batch effects would be minimized, each experiment stained and sorted samples in pairs, pairing one healthy donor with one patient. What the authors observed across the whole study: PCR might favor shorter templates, but patient and control samples were amplified and corrected together, so any skew would affect both groups equally. HLA sub-analyses involved small numbers of individuals, so any influence of HLA type on TCRB rearrangement remained unresolved. Sequencing cDNA rather than genomic DNA could over-represent highly expressing activated cells, although activation and CD3 levels did not differ between groups. Naive, central memory and regulatory TCRB repertoires appeared to be more alike among patients than among healthy donors. A moderate but significant shortening of TCRB CDR3 length was observed in type 1 diabetes patients in all four CD4+ subsets. Fewer insertions and more nucleotide deletions at VDJ recombination sites were observed in patients with type 1 diabetes, implying thymic rearrangement abnormalities.

Sequencing was done on a sample of naive CD4+ T cells from blood. This specimen's cell subset or site label, per the study, means: true naive CD4+ T cells. This receptor chain uses TRBV12-5 and TRBJ2-5, with 8 bases aligning to TRBD1. The TCR sequence derives from a woman in her late teens or twenties in good health. The CDR3 reads as follows: CASGQGIGWGETQYF. DNA sequence: TGTGCTAGCGGACAGGGTATAGGCTGGGGAGAGACCCAGTACTTC.